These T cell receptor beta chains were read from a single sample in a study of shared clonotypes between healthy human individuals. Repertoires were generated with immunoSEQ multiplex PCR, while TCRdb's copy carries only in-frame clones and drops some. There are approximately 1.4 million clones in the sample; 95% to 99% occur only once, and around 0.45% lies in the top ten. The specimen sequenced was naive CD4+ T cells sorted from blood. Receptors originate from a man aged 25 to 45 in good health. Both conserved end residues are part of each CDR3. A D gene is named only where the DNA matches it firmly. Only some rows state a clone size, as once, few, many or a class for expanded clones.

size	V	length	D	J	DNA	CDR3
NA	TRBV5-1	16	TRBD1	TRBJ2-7	TGCGCCAGCAGCTTGAGGGGACAGGGGTTGGCCTACGAGCAGTACTTC	CASSLRGQGLAYEQYF
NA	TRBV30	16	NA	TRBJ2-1	TGTGCCTGGAGTGTGGATACTCATGGGGGGTACAATGAGCAGTTCTTC	CAWSVDTHGGYNEQFF
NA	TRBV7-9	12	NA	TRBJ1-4	TGTGCCAGCAGCTTTGTAGGGGAAAAACTGTTTTTT	CASSFVGEKLFF
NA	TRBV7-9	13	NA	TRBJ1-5	TGTGCCAGCAGCTTCACGGGCAATCAGCCCCAGCATTTT	CASSFTGNQPQHF
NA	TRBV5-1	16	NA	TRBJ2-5	TGCGCCAGCAACCGCGTCGGGGGCGGGAGTCAAGAGACCCAGTACTTC	CASNRVGGGSQETQYF
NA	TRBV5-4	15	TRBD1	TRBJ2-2	TGTGCCAGCAGCCCAGGGACAGGGTTGACCGGGGAGCTGTTTTTT	CASSPGTGLTGELFF
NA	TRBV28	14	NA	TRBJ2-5	TGTGCCAGCAGTTTATTATACTATCAAGAGACCCAGTACTTC	CASSLLYYQETQYF
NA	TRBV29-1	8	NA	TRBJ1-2	TGCAGCGTGGGGGGGTACACCTTC	CSVGGYTF
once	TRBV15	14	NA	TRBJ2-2	TGTGCCACCAGTCCGGAGTTGGACACCGGGGAGCTGTTTTTT	CATSPELDTGELFF
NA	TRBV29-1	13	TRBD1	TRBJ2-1	TGCAGCGGTCGACAGGGGGGCTACAATGAGCAGTTCTTC	CSGRQGGYNEQFF
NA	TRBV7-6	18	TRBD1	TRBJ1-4	TGTGCCAGCAGCTTAGTTGCTAGCAGGGGGCGGTCTTACGAAAAACTGTTTTTT	CASSLVASRGRSYEKLFF
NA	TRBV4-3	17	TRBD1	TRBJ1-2	TGCGCCAGCAGCCAAGAAGGACAGGGGAGAACTAACTATGGCTACACCTTC	CASSQEGQGRTNYGYTF
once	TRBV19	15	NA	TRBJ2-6	TGTGCCAGTTCGACAGCCACCTCTGGGGCCAACGTCCTGACTTTC	CASSTATSGANVLTF
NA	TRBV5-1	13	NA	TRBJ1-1	TGCGCCAGCAGCGGCGGTTGGGGCACTGAAGCTTTCTTT	CASSGGWGTEAFF
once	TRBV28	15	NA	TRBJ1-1	TGTGCCAGCAGTCCGGCGCGGGGATTAGGCACTGAAGCTTTCTTT	CASSPARGLGTEAFF
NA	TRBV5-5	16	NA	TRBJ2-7	TGTGCCAGCAGCTTGGAGAGGGGTCCTAGAGCCTACGAGCAGTACTTC	CASSLERGPRAYEQYF
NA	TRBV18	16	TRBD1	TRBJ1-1	TGTGCCAGCTCCCAAATGCCAGGGGGTTTGAACACTGAAGCTTTCTTT	CASSQMPGGLNTEAFF
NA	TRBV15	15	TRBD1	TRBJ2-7	TGTGCCACCAGCAGAGGTGGACAGGGTGCTTACGAGCAGTACTTC	CATSRGGQGAYEQYF
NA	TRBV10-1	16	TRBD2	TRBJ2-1	TGCGCCAGCAGTGATTTCGGGACTAGCGTTCGAAATGAGCAGTTCTTC	CASSDFGTSVRNEQFF
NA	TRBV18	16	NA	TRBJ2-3	TGTGCCAGCTCACCACCCGGGGGCAGAACCACAGATACGCAGTATTTT	CASSPPGGRTTDTQYF
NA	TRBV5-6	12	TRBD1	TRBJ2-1	TGTGCCAGCAGCTCATGGACAGGGGGGGAATTCTTC	CASSSWTGGEFF
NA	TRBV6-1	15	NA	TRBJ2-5	TGTGCCAGCAGCGTAGGGGGATTTCAACAAGAGACCCAGTACTTC	CASSVGGFQQETQYF
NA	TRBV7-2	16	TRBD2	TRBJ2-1	TGTGCCAGCAGCTTGGAACTAGCGGGACCCTACAATGAGCAGTTCTTC	CASSLELAGPYNEQFF
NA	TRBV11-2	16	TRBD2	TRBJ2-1	TGTGCCAGCAGCTTAGCTAGGTGGGAGGGCCTCCATGAGCAGTTCTTC	CASSLARWEGLHEQFF
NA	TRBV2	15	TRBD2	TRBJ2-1	TGTGCCAGCAGTCCCGGAGTAGCGGGGTACAATGAGCAGTTCTTC	CASSPGVAGYNEQFF
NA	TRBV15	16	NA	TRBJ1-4	TGTGCCACCAGCAGGGGCCTGGAGACAACTAATGAAAAACTGTTTTTT	CATSRGLETTNEKLFF
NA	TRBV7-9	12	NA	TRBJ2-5	TGTGCCGTCTGGACAGTAGGAGAGACCCAGTACTTC	CAVWTVGETQYF
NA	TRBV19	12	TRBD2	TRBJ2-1	TGTGCCAGTAGTATATCAGGCGGGAGAGAATTCTTC	CASSISGGREFF
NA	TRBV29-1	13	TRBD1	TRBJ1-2	TGCAGCGTTGAAGATAGGCAGGGGGAGGGCTACACCTTC	CSVEDRQGEGYTF
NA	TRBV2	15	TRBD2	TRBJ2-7	TGTGCCAGCCTAATCGGACTAGACCGTTTTTACGAGCAGTACTTC	CASLIGLDRFYEQYF
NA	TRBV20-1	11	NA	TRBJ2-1	TGCAGCGAGCGGGTCTACAATGAGCAGTTCTTC	CSERVYNEQFF
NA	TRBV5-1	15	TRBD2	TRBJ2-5	TGCGCCAGCAGCGCGGGACTAGCGGGAGTTGAGACCCAGTACTTC	CASSAGLAGVETQYF
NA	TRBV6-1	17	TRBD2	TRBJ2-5	TGTGCCAGCAGTGAAGGGAGAGCGGGACTCCCACAAGAGACCCAGTACTTC	CASSEGRAGLPQETQYF
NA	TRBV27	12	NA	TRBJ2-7	TGTGCCAGCAGTCCACGGCCCTACGAGCAGTACTTC	CASSPRPYEQYF
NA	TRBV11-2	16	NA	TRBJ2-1	TGTGCCAGCAGCAGAGTGCCAGCGGAGTCCTACAATGAGCAGTTCTTC	CASSRVPAESYNEQFF
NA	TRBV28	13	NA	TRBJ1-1	TGTGCCAGCAGCGCAAGCCTAGGGGGGTGGGCTTTCTTT	CASSASLGGWAFF
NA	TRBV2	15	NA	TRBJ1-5	TGTGCCAGCAGTGAAGAGGGTCGGGGGGCCCAGCCCCAGCATTTT	CASSEEGRGAQPQHF
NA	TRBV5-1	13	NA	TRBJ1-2	TGCGCCAGCAGCTTGGCGATGCAGGATGGCTACACCTTC	CASSLAMQDGYTF
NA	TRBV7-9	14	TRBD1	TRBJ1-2	TGTGCCAGCAGCCCGACAGGGGAGGGCTATGGCTACACCTTC	CASSPTGEGYGYTF
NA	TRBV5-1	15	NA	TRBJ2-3	TGCGCCAGCAGCTTGTATAGCGCGAGCACAGATACGCAGTATTTT	CASSLYSASTDTQYF
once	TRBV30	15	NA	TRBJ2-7	TGTGCCTGGAGTGCCGGGACAAAGAGGTTTCGCGAGCAGTACTTC	CAWSAGTKRFREQYF
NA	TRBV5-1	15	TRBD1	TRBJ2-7	TGCGCCAGCAGCCTGGGACAGCCAGAGAGCTACGAGCAGTACTTC	CASSLGQPESYEQYF
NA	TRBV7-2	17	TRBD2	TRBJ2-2	TGTGCCAGCAGCCAGAGAGGGCGAGCGGGAGGGTCCGGGGAGCTGTTTTTT	CASSQRGRAGGSGELFF
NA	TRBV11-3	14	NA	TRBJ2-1	TGTGCCAGCAGCTGGGGGTCGGGTCTGGATGAGCAGTTCTTC	CASSWGSGLDEQFF
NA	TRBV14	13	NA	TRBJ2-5	TGTGCCAGCAGCCAAGTTTGGGGGGAGACCCAGTACTTC	CASSQVWGETQYF
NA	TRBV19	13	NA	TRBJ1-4	TGTGCCAGTAGTGCCTCGACTGGAGAAAAACTGTTTTTT	CASSASTGEKLFF
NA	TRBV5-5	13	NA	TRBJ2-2	TGTGCCAGCAGCGCAACAGGCGCCGGGGAGCTGTTTTTT	CASSATGAGELFF
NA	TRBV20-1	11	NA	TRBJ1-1	TGCAGTGCTAATTCCCACACTGAAGCTTTCTTT	CSANSHTEAFF
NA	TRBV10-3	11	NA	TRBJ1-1	TGTGCCATCAGTGGGGGGCTGTCAGCTTTCTTT	CAISGGLSAFF
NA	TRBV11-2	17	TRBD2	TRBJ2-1	TGTGCCAGCAGCTTAAAACTAGCGGGATTATCGGACAATGAGCAGTTCTTC	CASSLKLAGLSDNEQFF
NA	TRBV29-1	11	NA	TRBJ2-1	TGCAGCGGGAGGACGGTAAATGAGCAGTTCTTC	CSGRTVNEQFF
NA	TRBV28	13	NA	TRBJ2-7	TGTGCCAGCAACCTTGGCCTTAACTACGAGCAGTACTTC	CASNLGLNYEQYF
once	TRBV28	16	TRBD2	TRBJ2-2	TGTGCCAGCAGTCGGATAGCGGGAGCGAACACCGGGGAGCTGTTTTTT	CASSRIAGANTGELFF
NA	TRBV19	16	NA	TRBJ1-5	TGTGCCAGTACCATCTGGGCCGGGAGGGGTAATCAGCCCCAGCATTTT	CASTIWAGRGNQPQHF
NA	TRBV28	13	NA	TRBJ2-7	TGTGCCAGCAGTTGGACAGAAGTCCACGAGCAGTACTTC	CASSWTEVHEQYF
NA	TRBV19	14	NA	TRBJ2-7	TGTGCCAGTAGTACTATGGACAGAGCCTACGAGCAGTACTTC	CASSTMDRAYEQYF